Included here is one T cell receptor beta chain sequence, with context. Its antigen is unknown. Time point given: cycle 4 day 1 (C4D1), after 6 weeks of nivolumab. The patients all showed relapse after autologous stem cell transplantation, while their brentuximab vedotin exposure varied. Generated by immunoSEQ multiplex PCR, the TCRdb table keeps only in-frame clones and is missing some. The table shows 35,000 to 50,000 clones, with approximately 67% occurring only once. This record belongs to a study of PD-1 blockade in classical Hodgkin lymphoma. Overall study findings and caveats: Exclusion removed patients who began nivolumab under 1 year after ASCT. TCR diversity at baseline was reported to be reduced in newly diagnosed patients relative to healthy donors. Complete responders matched newly diagnosed patients in baseline diversity.

The CDR3 has 15 residues. Germline CDR1 is SGDLS and CDR2 is YYNGEE. The V end lost 0 bases, the J end lost 0 bases, and 10 bases lay between the germline ends. Sequencing was performed on peripheral blood mononuclear cells (PBMCs), taken before the fourth cycle of nivolumab. The clonotype originates from a human donor with classical Hodgkin lymphoma. The chain couples TRBV9 to TRBJ2-7, with TRBD2 as a possible D gene (5 bases). The CDR3 DNA sequence: TGTGCCAGCAGCGTAGCTCCCGGGGACTCCTACGAGCAGTACTTC. This codes for CASSVAPGDSYEQYF.